The 19 T cell receptor beta chains given below trace back to one sample, sequenced in a study of regulatory T cells in long-lasting Graves disease. Time point denoted: newly diagnosed GD, antithyroid drugs for less than 3 months. PBMC RNA was the source of the TCR library. Both iRepertoire HTBI primers and Arm-PCR of CDR3 regions were used to build the TCR beta libraries. TCRdb ran MiXCR on the multiplex PCR reads and lists one entry per CDR3 protein. Among around 480,000 distinct CDR3 sequences listed, roughly a sixth were seen once. This sample also belongs to another study, concerning T cells in Graves' hyperthyroidism and ophthalmopathy.

Sequenced here: peripheral blood mononuclear cells (PBMCs), sampled at new diagnosis, from a patient treated with antithyroid drugs. Receptors originate from a woman aged 35-65 years with Graves disease.

This clonotype was seen ten or more times. The chain carries TRBV3-1 and TRBJ2-7; tentatively, D is TRBD2 (6 bases). Trimming pared 5 bases from V and 0 bases from J, leaving 14 bases between. From germline, CDR1 is LGHDT and CDR2 YNNKEL (reference sequence). The CDR3 contains 15 residues. CDR3: CASSSRLGHSYEQYF. The CDR3 nucleotides read TGTGCCAGCAGCTCCAGACTAGGTCACTCCTACGAGCAGTACTTC.

This clonotype was seen at least ten times. The rearrangement links TRBV11-2 to TRBJ2-7; D uncertain. V lost 0 bases, J lost 3 bases, and 6 bases lay in between. CDR1 and CDR2 from the germline V gene are SGHAT and FQNNGV. The length of the CDR3 is 13 residues. CDR3 DNA sequence: TGTGCCAGCAGCTTAGAGGAGATCTACGAGCAGTACTTC. The encoded protein is CASSLEEIYEQYF.

The rearrangement uses TRBV9 and TRBJ1-2, with 10 bases fitting TRBD1. This CDR3 contains 15 residues. V lost 0 bases to trimming and J lost 8 bases; unmatched junction nucleotides: 7. From germline, CDR1 is SGDLS and CDR2 YYNGEE. This chain's CDR3 is CASSVADRGQGGYTF. The CDR3 bases are TGTGCCAGCAGCGTAGCCGACAGGGGGCAAGGGGGCTACACCTTC. The variable domain in full, with the rest retrieved from reference TRBV9 and TRBJ1-2, is DSGVTQTPKHLITATGQRVTLRCSPRSGDLSVYWYQQSLDQGLQFLIQYYNGEERAKGNILERFSAQQFPDLHSELNLSSLELGDSALYFCASSVADRGQGGYTFGSGTRLTVV.

This clonotype came up a few times. The chain recombines TRBV5-6 with TRBJ1-1; D is undetermined. Trimming pared 1 base from V and 1 base from J, leaving 8 bases between. The CDR3 is made up of 14 amino acids. Germline V gene data show CDR1 as SGHDT and CDR2 as YYEEEE. The CDR3 bases are TGTGCCAGCAGCTTGCGGTGGAGGAACACTGAAGCTTTCTTT. It encodes CASSLRWRNTEAFF.

This clonotype was observed at least ten times. The rearrangement joins TRBV7-8 to TRBJ1-1, with D uncertain. This CDR3 contains 14 residues. Trimming stripped 4 bases from V and 6 bases from J, with 15 bases between. The V gene's germline CDR1 is SGHVS and CDR2 FQNEAQ. The CDR3 here is CASSSTFIGAEAFF. Here the CDR3 DNA reads TGTGCCAGCAGCTCCACTTTCATCGGCGCTGAAGCTTTCTTT.

In this sample, this clonotype turned up many times. The chain joins TRBV12-3 or TRBV12-4 to TRBJ1-1; no reliable D call. Trimming cost V 7 bases and J 11 bases, with 14 bases left between them. The CDR3 extends over 11 amino acids. Here the CDR3 reads CASKKGVDAFF. The CDR3 nucleotides read TGTGCCAGCAAAAAAGGAGTGGATGCTTTCTTT.

This clonotype was found a few times. The gene calls are TRBV19 and TRBJ1-1, with D tentatively TRBD1 (6 bases). CDR3 size: 13 residues. Per germline, CDR1 LNHDA and CDR2 SQIVND (reference sequence). V was clipped by 9 bases and J by 5 bases, with 16 bases between them. CDR3 loop: CASQGGEWTEAFF. In nucleotides, the CDR3 is TGTGCCAGCCAAGGGGGGGAGTGGACTGAAGCTTTCTTT.

The table lists this clonotype with many counts. The chain has TRBV5-5 and TRBJ2-3; D is possibly TRBD1 or TRBD2 (6 bases each). Trimming pared 7 bases from V and 6 bases from J, leaving 21 bases between. Germline V gene lookup returns CDR1 SGHKS and CDR2 YYEKEE (reference sequence). The CDR3 runs to 15 residues. Written as DNA, the CDR3 is TGTGCCAGCGGCCCCGGGACTTCCACAGGGGATACGCAGTATTTT. Translation: CASGPGTSTGDTQYF.

The chain combines TRBV6-1 with TRBJ1-1; 7 bases agree with TRBD1. The CDR3 contains 16 residues. The V gene end was trimmed by 7 bases and the J gene end by 1 base; junction bases not matched to a gene: 12. Looked up from germline, CDR1 is MNHNS and CDR2 is SASEGT. This chain's CDR3 is CASKLRDSYQNTEAFF. CDR3 bases: TGTGCCAGCAAACTCCGGGACAGCTACCAGAACACTGAAGCTTTCTTT.

The rearrangement uses TRBV11-2 and TRBJ2-3; 11 bases match TRBD2. V was pared by 4 bases and J by 9 bases, with 24 bases of the junction left unmatched. Germline V gene lookup returns CDR1 SGHAT and CDR2 FQNNGV. The CDR3 extends over 20 amino acids. CDR3: CASSSSRVLAGVAAGGTQYF. The CDR3 DNA is TGTGCCAGCAGCTCCTCCCGAGTACTAGCGGGGGTCGCAGCGGGAGGGACGCAGTATTTT.

This clonotype was counted ten times or more. V usage is TRBV11-2 and J usage is TRBJ1-4; maybe TRBD1 (6 bases). From germline, CDR1 is SGHAT and CDR2 FQNNGV. The ends were cut back, 5 bases at V and 4 bases at J, with 17 bases in the middle. CDR3 size: 16 residues. The CDR3 bases are TGTGCCAGCAGCCATGAAACAGGGTTAGGTAATGAAAAACTGTTTTTT. Amino acids: CASSHETGLGNEKLFF.

The V call is TRBV7-9, the J call TRBJ2-6; 7 bases match TRBD2. Germline CDR1 is SEHNR and CDR2 is FQNEAQ (reference sequence). V was pared by 1 base and J by 0 bases, with 15 bases of the junction left unmatched. The CDR3 has 21 amino acids. The CDR3 spells CASSLGGGVLGSFSGANVLTF. CDR3 sequence (DNA): TGTGCCAGCAGCTTAGGGGGAGGGGTTCTGGGCTCCTTCTCTGGGGCCAACGTCCTGACTTTC.

This clonotype has a count of ten or more. The chain employs TRBV28 and TRBJ1-6; the D gene is possibly TRBD1 (6 bases). CDR3 length: 15 amino acids. Looked up from germline, CDR1 is MDHEN and CDR2 is SYDVKM. The V end was cut by 5 bases, the J end by 4 bases, with 12 bases between. This chain's CDR3 is CASSTNTGYNSPLHF. The CDR3 DNA is TGTGCCAGCAGTACCAACACAGGGTATAATTCACCCCTCCACTTT.

The table lists this clonotype with many counts. The chain combines TRBV3-1 with TRBJ2-7, with 9 bases matching TRBD2. J lost 5 bases, V lost 0 bases, and 5 bases had no gene match. Per the germline V gene, CDR1 is LGHDT and CDR2 is YNNKEL (reference sequence). The CDR3 covers 15 residues. Written as DNA, the CDR3 is TGTGCCAGCAGCCAAGATCCAGCGGGGGGAAACGAGCAGTACTTC. Translating gives CASSQDPAGGNEQYF.

This clonotype was counted many times. This chain connects TRBV2 to TRBJ1-5; the D gene is possibly TRBD1 (5 bases). Trimming took off 4 bases at V and 4 bases at J, with 11 bases between the two ends. The CDR3 has 14 residues. Germline V gene data show CDR1 as SNHLY and CDR2 as FYNNEI. The CDR3 bases are TGTGCCAGCAGTGTGCAGGGTGGGAATCAGCCCCAGCATTTT. Amino acids: CASSVQGGNQPQHF.

This chain links TRBV19 with TRBJ1-2; D is uncertain. Germline assignment: CDR1 LNHDA and CDR2 SQIVND (reference sequence). The germline V and J ends were trimmed by 6 bases and 8 bases, with 10 bases remaining between them. The CDR3 has 11 amino acids. Written as DNA, the CDR3 is TGTGCCAGTAGAGAAGGAGTCGGCTACACCTTC. It specifies CASREGVGYTF.

The gene calls are TRBV7-9 and TRBJ1-1, with 7 bases that match TRBD1. The V segment lost 4 bases and the J segment 5 bases; nucleotides outside the gene matches: 7. In germline, CDR1 is SEHNR, CDR2 FQNEAQ (reference sequence). CDR3 length: 14 residues. CDR3 protein: CASSSGGARTEAFF. The CDR3 DNA sequence: TGTGCCAGCAGCTCAGGGGGGGCGCGGACTGAAGCTTTCTTT.

This clonotype was detected only a few times. V and J are TRBV20-1 and TRBJ1-2; no definite D call. Germline V gene data show CDR1 as DFQATT and CDR2 as SNEGSKA (reference sequence). The ends were cut back, 2 bases at V and 6 bases at J, with 16 bases in the middle. This CDR3 is built from 14 residues. In DNA, the CDR3 is TGCAGTGCTAGAAAACCGCGGACCCGAGATGGCTACACCTTC. Translation gives CSARKPRTRDGYTF.

This clonotype was observed at least ten times. The chain has TRBV5-1 and TRBJ2-2; the match to TRBD2 covers 9 bases. The V gene's germline CDR1 is SGHRS and CDR2 YFSETQ. This CDR3 has 16 residues. Germline trimming cut 1 base from V and 1 base from J; bases unmatched to any gene: 2. In nucleotides, the CDR3 is TGCGCCAGCAGCTTGAGCGGGGGGAGGAACACCGGGGAGCTGTTTTTT. Translating it yields CASSLSGGRNTGELFF.